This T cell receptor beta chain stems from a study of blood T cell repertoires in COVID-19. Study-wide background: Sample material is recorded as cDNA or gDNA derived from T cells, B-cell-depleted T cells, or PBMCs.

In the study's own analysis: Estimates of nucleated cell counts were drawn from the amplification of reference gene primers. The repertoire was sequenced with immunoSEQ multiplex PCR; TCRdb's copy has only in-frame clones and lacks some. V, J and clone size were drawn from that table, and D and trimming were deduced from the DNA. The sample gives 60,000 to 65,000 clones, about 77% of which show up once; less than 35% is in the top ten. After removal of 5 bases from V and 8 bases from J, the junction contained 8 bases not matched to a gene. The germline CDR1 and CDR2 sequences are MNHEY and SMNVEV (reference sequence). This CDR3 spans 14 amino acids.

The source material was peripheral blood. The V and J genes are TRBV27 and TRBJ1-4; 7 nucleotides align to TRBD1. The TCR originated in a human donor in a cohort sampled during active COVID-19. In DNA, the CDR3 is TGTGCCAGCAGTCTCCGGACAGGAGGAGAAAAACTGTTTTTT. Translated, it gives CASSLRTGGEKLFF.